This passage covers 14 T cell receptor beta chains from one sample sequenced in a study of blood T cell repertoires in COVID-19. Assay used: immunoSEQ multiplex PCR; TCRdb lists only in-frame clones, some missing. There are around 300,000 clones in the sample; about 88% occur only once, and 3% lies in the top ten. Sequences were obtained from PBMCs or T cells enriched from blood (not recorded which). All receptors come from a woman aged 50 to 60 who had recovered from COVID-19.

V gene TRBV15 combines with J gene TRBJ2-1; the match to TRBD2 covers 7 bases. Germline V CDR1 and CDR2: LNHNV, YYDKDF (reference sequence). The CDR3 is 16 residues long. With V trimmed by 5 bases and J by 1 base, 8 bases remained unmatched. DNA of the CDR3: TGTGCCACCAGCCCCCGATTGGGAGGGTCCTACAATGAGCAGTTCTTC. Translated, it gives CATSPRLGGSYNEQFF.

This chain joins TRBV5-6 and TRBJ2-7; 7 bases are a match to TRBD2. Germline CDR1 and CDR2: SGHDT and YYEEEE. This CDR3 is built from 16 residues. Trimming took 3 bases from V and 4 from J; bases not matched to a gene: 13. CDR3 sequence (DNA): TGTGCCAGCAGCTCCAGACTCGGGACTAAGAATTACGAGCAGTACTTC. Its protein is CASSSRLGTKNYEQYF.

V and J are TRBV9 and TRBJ2-3; the D is unclear. Trimming shortened V by 2 bases and J by 1 base, and 11 bases separated the two germline ends. This CDR3 region has 15 residues. CDR1 and CDR2 from the germline V gene are SGDLS and YYNGEE. This CDR3 reads CASSVIAAGTDTQYF. As DNA, the CDR3 is TGTGCCAGCAGCGTCATAGCCGCTGGCACAGATACGCAGTATTTT.

The genes are TRBV15 and TRBJ1-1; D is perhaps TRBD1 (5 bases). Germline V lookup: CDR1 LNHNV, CDR2 YYDKDF (reference sequence). The CDR3 runs to 15 residues. The ends were cut back, 0 bases at V and 6 bases at J, with 14 bases in the middle. The CDR3 loop reads CATSRDREGVAEAFF. As DNA, the CDR3 is TGTGCCACCAGCAGAGACAGGGAAGGCGTGGCTGAAGCTTTCTTT.

This clone was observed a single time. The chain links TRBV19 to TRBJ1-5; no reliable D call. With 4 bases removed from V and 2 bases from J, the gap between germline ends came to 15 bases. This CDR3 spans 16 amino acids. The germline V gene has CDR1 LNHDA and CDR2 SQIVND (reference sequence). The CDR3 here is CASSRRADLGNQPQHF. CDR3 coding DNA: TGTGCCAGTAGTAGGAGGGCAGATTTAGGCAATCAGCCCCAGCATTTT.

The V and J genes are TRBV7-2 and TRBJ2-7; D possibly corresponds to TRBD2 (5 bases). Trimming cost V 5 bases and J 1 base, with 12 bases left between them. Germline V lookup: CDR1 SGHTA, CDR2 FQGNSA. This CDR3 region has 14 residues. CDR3 region: CASSPSAGSYEQYF. The CDR3 bases are TGTGCCAGCAGCCCATCCGCGGGTTCCTACGAGCAGTACTTC.

J is TRBJ2-2 and V is TRBV5-4; possible D gene TRBD2, 5 bases. Deletions cut 4 bases from V and 6 bases from J, with 28 bases between. Germline-derived CDR1 and CDR2 are SGHNT and YYREEE (reference sequence). This CDR3 spans 19 amino acids. The CDR3 DNA sequence: TGTGCCAGCAGCCCACGGCCTCTTGGGCAGAGGGTTTTAGCCGGGGAGCTGTTTTTT. It specifies CASSPRPLGQRVLAGELFF.

The chain combines TRBV6-1 with TRBJ1-2; no firm D call. Germline V gene data show CDR1 as MNHNS and CDR2 as SASEGT. Trimming shortened V by 0 bases and J by 2 bases, and 7 bases separated the two germline ends. The CDR3 contains 14 residues. The CDR3 nucleotides are TGTGCCAGCAGTGAAGCGAGGGCGAACTATGGCTACACCTTC. This gives the protein CASSEARANYGYTF.

The rearrangement links TRBV3-1 (or the pseudogene TRBV3-2) to TRBJ2-7; 9 bases map to TRBD2. Germline V gene sequence: CDR1 LGHDT, CDR2 YNNKEL (reference sequence). V gave up 4 bases and J gave up 4 bases; unmatched junction bases: 2. This CDR3 comprises 13 residues. The CDR3 is CASSLAGAYEQYF. CDR3 DNA sequence: TGTGCCAGCAGCCTAGCGGGAGCATACGAGCAGTACTTC.

This clone was seen a few times. Sequence at one end of the junction differs from germline and may be a read error. CDR3 in DNA: TGTGCCAGCAGTTTAGGACAGTCCCGATTCTATCTTTTT. Protein: CASSLGQSRFYLF. The V call is TRBV28, the J call TRBJ1-4, with TRBD1 as a possible D gene (6 bases). CDR3 length: 13 residues. Germline CDR1 MDHEN, CDR2 SYDVKM.

This clone is a singleton in its sample. The CDR3: CASSRLAGAREQYF. As DNA, the CDR3 is TGTGCCAGCAGCCGACTAGCGGGAGCTCGCGAGCAGTACTTC. The rearrangement uses TRBV5-6 and TRBJ2-7; 12 nucleotides match TRBD2. The CDR3 length is 14 residues. The V gene end was trimmed by 4 bases and the J gene end by 6 bases; junction bases not matched to a gene: 5. Germline V CDR1 and CDR2: SGHDT, YYEEEE. The full variable domain, with the rest looked up from reference TRBV5-6 and TRBJ2-7, is DAGVTQSPTHLIKTRGQQVTLRCSPKSGHDTVSWYQQALGQGPQFIFQYYEEEERQRGNFPDRFSGHQFPNYSSELNVNALLLGDSALYLCASSRLAGAREQYFGPGTRLTVT.

The rearrangement uses TRBV6-2 or TRBV6-3 and TRBJ1-6; possibly TRBD1 for D (5 bases). Germline CDR1 reads MNHEY; CDR2 reads SVGEGT. Trimming removed 2 bases at V and 8 bases at J, with 13 bases between. The CDR3 is 15 residues long. As DNA, the CDR3 is TGTGCCAGCAGTTACACCCGGGGGGTTCATTCACCCCTCCACTTT. Translation gives CASSYTRGVHSPLHF.

The J gene is TRBJ1-5, the V gene TRBV5-1; 11 bases are shared with TRBD1. The CDR3 runs to 15 residues. The V and J ends lost 4 bases and 4 bases, in that order; junction bases with no gene match: 4. CDR1 SGHRS and CDR2 YFSETQ come from the germline V gene. CDR3 sequence: CASSRGTGGNQPQHF. The CDR3 nucleotides read TGCGCCAGCAGCCGGGGGACAGGGGGGAATCAGCCCCAGCATTTT.

V and J are TRBV6-2 or TRBV6-3 and TRBJ2-7, with a weak D call TRBD2 (6 bases). Germline V gene sequence: CDR1 MNHEY, CDR2 SVGEGT. This CDR3 has 16 amino acids. Deletions cut 2 bases from V and 3 bases from J, with 17 bases between. The CDR3 spells CASSYAAGLLNYEQYF. As DNA, the CDR3 is TGTGCCAGCAGTTACGCCGCGGGGTTGCTTAACTACGAGCAGTACTTC.